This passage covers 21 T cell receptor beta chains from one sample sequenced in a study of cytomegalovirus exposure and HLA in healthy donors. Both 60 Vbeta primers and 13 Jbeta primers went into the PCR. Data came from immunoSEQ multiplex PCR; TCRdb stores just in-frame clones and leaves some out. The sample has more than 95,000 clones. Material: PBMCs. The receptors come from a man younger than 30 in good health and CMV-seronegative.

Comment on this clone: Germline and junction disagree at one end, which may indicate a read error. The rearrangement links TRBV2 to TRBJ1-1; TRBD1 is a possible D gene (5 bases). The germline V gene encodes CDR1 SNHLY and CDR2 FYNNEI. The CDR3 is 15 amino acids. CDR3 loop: CASRGGKSVKTEAFF. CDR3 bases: TGTGCCAGCAGGGGGGGGAAGTCAGTGAAAACTGAAGCTTTCTTT.

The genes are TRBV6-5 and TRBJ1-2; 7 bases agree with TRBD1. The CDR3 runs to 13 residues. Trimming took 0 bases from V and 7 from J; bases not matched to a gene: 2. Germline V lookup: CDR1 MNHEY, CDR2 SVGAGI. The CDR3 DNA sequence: TGTGCCAGCAGTTACTCGACAGGGAGTGGCTACACCTTC. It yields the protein CASSYSTGSGYTF.

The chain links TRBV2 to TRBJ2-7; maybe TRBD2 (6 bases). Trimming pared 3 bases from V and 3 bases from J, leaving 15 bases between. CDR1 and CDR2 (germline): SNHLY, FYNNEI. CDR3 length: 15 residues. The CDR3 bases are TGTGCCAGCAGTGATCGTGGAGGGCAGATCTACGAGCAGTACTTC. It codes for CASSDRGGQIYEQYF.

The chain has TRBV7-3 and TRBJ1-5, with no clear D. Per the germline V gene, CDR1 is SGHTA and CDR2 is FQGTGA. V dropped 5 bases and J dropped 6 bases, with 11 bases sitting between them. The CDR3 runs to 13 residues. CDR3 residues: CASSPSRGQPQHF. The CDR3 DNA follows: TGTGCCAGCAGCCCCTCAAGAGGTCAGCCCCAGCATTTT.

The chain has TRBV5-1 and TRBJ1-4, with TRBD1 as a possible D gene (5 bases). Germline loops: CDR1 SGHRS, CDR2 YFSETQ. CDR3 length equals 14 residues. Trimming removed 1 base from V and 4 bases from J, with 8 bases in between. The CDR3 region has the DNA TGCGCCAGCAGCTTGACAGGCGGTAATGAAAAACTGTTTTTT. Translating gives CASSLTGGNEKLFF.

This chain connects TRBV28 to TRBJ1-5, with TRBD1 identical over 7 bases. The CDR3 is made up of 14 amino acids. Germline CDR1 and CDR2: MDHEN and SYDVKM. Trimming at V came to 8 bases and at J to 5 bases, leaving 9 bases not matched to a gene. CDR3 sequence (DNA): TGTGCCAGCCAGGGGGGCCTGAGTCATCAGCCCCAGCATTTT. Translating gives CASQGGLSHQPQHF.

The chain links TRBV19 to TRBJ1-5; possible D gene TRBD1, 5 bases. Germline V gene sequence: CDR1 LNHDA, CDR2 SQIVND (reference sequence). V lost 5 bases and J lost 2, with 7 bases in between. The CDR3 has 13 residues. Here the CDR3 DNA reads TGTGCCAGTAGTTCAGGGCGCAATCAGCCCCAGCATTTT. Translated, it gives CASSSGRNQPQHF.

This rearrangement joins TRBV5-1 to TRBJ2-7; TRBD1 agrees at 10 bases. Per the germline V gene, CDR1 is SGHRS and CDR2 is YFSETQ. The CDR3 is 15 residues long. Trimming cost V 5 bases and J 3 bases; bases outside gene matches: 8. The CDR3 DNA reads TGCGCCAGCAGATCCGGACAGGGGGGAATCTACGAGCAGTACTTC. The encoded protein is CASRSGQGGIYEQYF.

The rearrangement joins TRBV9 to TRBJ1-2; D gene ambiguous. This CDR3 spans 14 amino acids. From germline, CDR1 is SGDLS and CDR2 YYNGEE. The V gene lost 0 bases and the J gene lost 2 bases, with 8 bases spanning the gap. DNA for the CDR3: TGTGCCAGCAGCGTAGAACCGGGAAACTATGGCTACACCTTC. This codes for CASSVEPGNYGYTF.

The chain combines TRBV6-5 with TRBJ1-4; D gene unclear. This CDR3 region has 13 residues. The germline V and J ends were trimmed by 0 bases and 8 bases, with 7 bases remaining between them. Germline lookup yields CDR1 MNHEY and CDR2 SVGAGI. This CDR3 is CASSYSGTEKLFF. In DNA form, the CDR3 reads TGTGCCAGCAGTTACTCGGGCACAGAAAAACTGTTTTTT.

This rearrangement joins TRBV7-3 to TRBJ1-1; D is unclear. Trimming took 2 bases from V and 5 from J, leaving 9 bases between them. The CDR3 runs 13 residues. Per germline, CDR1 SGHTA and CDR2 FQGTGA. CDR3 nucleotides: TGTGCCAGCAGCTTATCGGGAGATACTGAAGCTTTCTTT. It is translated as CASSLSGDTEAFF. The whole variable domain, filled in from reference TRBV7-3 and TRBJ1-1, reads GAGVSQTPSNKVTEKGKYVELRCDPISGHTALYWYRQSLGQGPEFLIYFQGTGAADDSGLPNDRFFAVRPEGSVSTLKIQRTERGDSAVYLCASSLSGDTEAFFGQGTRLTVV.

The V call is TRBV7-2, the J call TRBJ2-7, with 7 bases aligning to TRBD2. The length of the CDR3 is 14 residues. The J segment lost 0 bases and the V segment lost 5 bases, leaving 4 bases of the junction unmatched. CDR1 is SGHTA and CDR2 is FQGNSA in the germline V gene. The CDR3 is CASSSTSVSYEQYF. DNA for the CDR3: TGTGCCAGCAGCAGTACTAGCGTCTCCTACGAGCAGTACTTC.

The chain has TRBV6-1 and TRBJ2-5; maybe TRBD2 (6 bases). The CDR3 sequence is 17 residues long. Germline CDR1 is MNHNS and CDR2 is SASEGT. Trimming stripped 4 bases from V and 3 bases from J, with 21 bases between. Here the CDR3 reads CASSGRKPGLREETQYF. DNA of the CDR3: TGTGCCAGCAGTGGAAGAAAACCGGGACTCAGGGAAGAGACCCAGTACTTC.

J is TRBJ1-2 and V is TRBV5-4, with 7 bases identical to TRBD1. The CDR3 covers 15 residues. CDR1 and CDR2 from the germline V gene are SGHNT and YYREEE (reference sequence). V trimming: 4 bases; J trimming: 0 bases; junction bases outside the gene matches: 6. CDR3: CASSGAGTANYGYTF. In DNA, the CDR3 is TGTGCCAGCAGCGGTGCCGGGACAGCTAACTATGGCTACACCTTC.

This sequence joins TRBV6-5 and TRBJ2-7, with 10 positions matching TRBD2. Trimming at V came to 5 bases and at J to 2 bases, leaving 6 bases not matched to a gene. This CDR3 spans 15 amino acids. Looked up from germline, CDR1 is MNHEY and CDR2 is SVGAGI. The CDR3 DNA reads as TGTGCCAGCAGTGCTACTAGCGGGGCTGCCTACGAGCAGTACTTC. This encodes CASSATSGAAYEQYF.

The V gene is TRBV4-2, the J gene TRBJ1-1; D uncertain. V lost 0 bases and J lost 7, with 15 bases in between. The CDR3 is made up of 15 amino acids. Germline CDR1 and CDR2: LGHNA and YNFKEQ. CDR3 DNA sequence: TGTGCCAGCAGCCAAGAGGAAGCGGGGAAGGGTGAAGCTTTCTTT. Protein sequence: CASSQEEAGKGEAFF.

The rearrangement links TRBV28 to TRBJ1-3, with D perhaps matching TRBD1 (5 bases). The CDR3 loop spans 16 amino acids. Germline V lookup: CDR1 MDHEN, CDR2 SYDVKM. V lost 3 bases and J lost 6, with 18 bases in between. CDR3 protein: CASSLGGEGLQNTIYF. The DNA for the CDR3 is TGTGCCAGCAGTTTGGGGGGGGAGGGGCTACAAAACACCATATATTTT.

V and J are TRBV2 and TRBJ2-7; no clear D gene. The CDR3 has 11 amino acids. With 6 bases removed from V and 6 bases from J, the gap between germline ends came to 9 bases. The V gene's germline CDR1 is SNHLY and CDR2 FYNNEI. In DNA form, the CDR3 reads TGTGCCAGCAGGGAGTCGGGCGAGCAGTACTTC. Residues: CASRESGEQYF.

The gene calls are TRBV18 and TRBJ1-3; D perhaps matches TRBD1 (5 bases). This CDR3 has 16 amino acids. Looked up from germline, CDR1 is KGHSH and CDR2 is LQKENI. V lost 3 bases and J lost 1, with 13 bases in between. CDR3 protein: CASSPLRAGSGNTIYF. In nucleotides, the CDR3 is TGTGCCAGCTCACCCCTCCGGGCAGGGTCTGGAAACACCATATATTTT.

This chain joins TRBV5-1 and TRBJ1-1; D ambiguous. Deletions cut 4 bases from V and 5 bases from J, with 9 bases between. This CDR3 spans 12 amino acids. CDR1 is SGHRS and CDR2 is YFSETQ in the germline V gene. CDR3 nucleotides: TGCGCCAGCAGCACTTCGGGGACTGAAGCTTTCTTT. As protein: CASSTSGTEAFF. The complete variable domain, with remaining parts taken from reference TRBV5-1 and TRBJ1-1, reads KAGVTQTPRYLIKTRGQQVTLSCSPISGHRSVSWYQQTPGQGLQFLFEYFSETQRNKGNFPGRFSGRQFSNSRSEMNVSTLELGDSALYLCASSTSGTEAFFGQGTRLTVV.

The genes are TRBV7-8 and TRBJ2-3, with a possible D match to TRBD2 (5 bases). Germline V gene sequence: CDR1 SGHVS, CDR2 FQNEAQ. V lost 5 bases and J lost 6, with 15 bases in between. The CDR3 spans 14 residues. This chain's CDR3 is CASSPRTGVDTQYF. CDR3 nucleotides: TGTGCCAGCAGCCCAAGAACCGGGGTTGATACGCAGTATTTT.